This T cell receptor beta chain was documented in a study of T cells in Graves' hyperthyroidism and ophthalmopathy. As for the study in general: Blood from the periphery was taken at initial diagnosis, before any treatment. Findings and caveats of the study: Most clonotypes expanded in the thyroid (above 0.001) were also present in blood. By a 13 V-J model, ophthalmopathy was set apart from stable hyperthyroidism.

PBMCs were obtained from 10 ml fresh peripheral blood. This clonotype has a count of ten or more. Its antigen is still unknown. Trimming took 4 bases from V and 8 from J; bases not matched to a gene: 3. Germline V gives CDR1 SGHTA, CDR2 FQGTGA. There are 13 residues in the CDR3. The CDR3 regions of TCR beta were amplified from RNA transcripts. The HTBI primer set drove a first-round RT-PCR of the TCR CDR3. TCRdb fed the multiplex PCR reads into MiXCR, producing one record per CDR3 protein. The sample records some 300,000 distinct CDR3 sequences, less than 20% being singletons. Input material: blood. The receptor was derived from a man aged 45-60 years with Graves' ophthalmopathy. The chain uses TRBV7-3 and TRBJ2-2; 8 positions agree with TRBD1. CDR3 bases: TGTGCCAGCAGCTCCCAGGGGGCGGGGGAGCTGTTTTTT. Protein product: CASSSQGAGELFF.